A single sample is the source of the 23 T cell receptor beta chains below, sequenced in a study of CD8 T cells in Susac syndrome. About 0.45 to 1 ug RNA was reverse transcribed with random hexamers. In TCRdb, the immunoSEQ multiplex PCR reads were re-called with MiXCR into one record per CDR3 protein. The sample contains 330,000 or so distinct CDR3 sequences, 89% of which appear only once. Sequences were obtained from CD8+ T cells from PBMCs. Receptors originate from a human donor with multiple sclerosis.

The chain has TRBV11-2 and TRBJ2-7; D is tentatively TRBD1 or TRBD2 (5 bases each). CDR1 is SGHAT and CDR2 is FQNNGV in the germline V gene. The CDR3 extends over 12 amino acids. Trimming stripped 10 bases from V and 5 bases from J, with 15 bases between. Here the CDR3 reads CATSGGSHEQYF. The CDR3 DNA reads TGTGCCACCAGTGGGGGTTCACACGAGCAGTACTTC.

This chain uses TRBV7-9 with TRBJ2-5; a possible D gene is TRBD1 (5 bases). Between the trimmed V and J ends, which lost 3 bases and 5 bases, there was a span of 10 bases. CDR1 and CDR2 from the germline V gene are SEHNR and FQNEAQ (reference sequence). This CDR3 is 13 amino acids long. In nucleotides, the CDR3 is TGTGCCAGCAGCTTGCCAGGGTCGGAGACCCAGTACTTC. Its protein is CASSLPGSETQYF.

The rearrangement uses TRBV20-1 and TRBJ2-7; 10 nucleotides agree with TRBD1. The CDR3 is 15 amino acids. The ends lost 4 bases at V and 0 bases at J; junction bases unmatched: 6. Germline-derived CDR1 and CDR2 are DFQATT and SNEGSKA (reference sequence). The CDR3 DNA sequence: TGCAGTGCTACCGATGGGGACAGGGGCTCCTACGAGCAGTACTTC. It is translated as CSATDGDRGSYEQYF.

This chain uses TRBV20-1 with TRBJ2-3; possible D gene TRBD2, 5 bases. With 0 bases removed from V and 2 bases from J, the gap between germline ends came to 15 bases. Germline V CDR1 and CDR2: DFQATT, SNEGSKA (reference sequence). This CDR3 spans 16 amino acids. CDR3 region: CSARDQDRGDTDTQYF. The CDR3 DNA reads TGCAGTGCTAGAGACCAGGATCGGGGAGACACAGATACGCAGTATTTT.

The chain employs TRBV10-3 and TRBJ2-7, with D perhaps assigned TRBD1 or TRBD2 (6 bases each). The CDR3 sequence is 18 residues long. Germline loops: CDR1 ENHRY, CDR2 SYGVKD. Trimming pared 2 bases from V and 0 bases from J, leaving 20 bases between. The CDR3 DNA follows: TGTGCCATCAGTGAGGGAACGCTTTTCCGGGGGCGCTCCTACGAGCAGTACTTC. Protein product: CAISEGTLFRGRSYEQYF.

The chain employs TRBV2 and TRBJ1-1; 8 nucleotides agree with TRBD1. Germline V gene data show CDR1 as SNHLY and CDR2 as FYNNEI. This CDR3 has 14 residues. V trimming: 6 bases; J trimming: 5 bases; junction bases outside the gene matches: 8. CDR3 in amino acids: CASRTDRGGTEAFF. CDR3 DNA: TGTGCCAGCAGGACAGACAGGGGAGGGACTGAAGCTTTCTTT.

This sequence joins TRBV6-2 or TRBV6-3 and TRBJ2-7; D is possibly TRBD1 or TRBD2 (5 bases each). With 2 bases removed from V and 5 bases from J, the gap between germline ends came to 13 bases. CDR3 length: 14 amino acids. Germline CDR1 reads MNHEY; CDR2 reads SVGEGT. The chain's CDR3 is CASSYAGTFNEQYF. The CDR3 DNA reads TGTGCCAGCAGTTACGCCGGGACCTTCAACGAGCAGTACTTC.

The V gene is TRBV15, the J gene TRBJ2-1, with D unresolved. V lost 1 base, J lost 0 bases, and 7 bases lay in between. Germline-derived CDR1 and CDR2 are LNHNV and YYDKDF (reference sequence). This CDR3 spans 15 amino acids. The CDR3 loop is CATSRGVSSYNEQFF. CDR3 coding DNA: TGTGCCACCAGCAGAGGTGTTAGCTCCTACAATGAGCAGTTCTTC.

This sequence joins TRBV6-2 or TRBV6-3 and TRBJ2-1; TRBD2 matches at 11 bases. The J segment lost 5 bases and the V segment lost 5 bases, leaving 14 bases of the junction unmatched. The CDR3 sequence is 18 residues long. Germline V CDR1 and CDR2: MNHEY, SVGEGT. The CDR3 DNA reads TGTGCCAGCAGTGTGACTAGCGGGATACCGCTTGGGGACAATGAGCAGTTCTTC. Its translation is CASSVTSGIPLGDNEQFF.

The V and J genes are TRBV7-9 and TRBJ1-4; TRBD1 agrees at 7 bases. V was clipped by 3 bases and J by 5 bases; unmatched bases: 9. The germline CDR1 and CDR2 sequences are SEHNR and FQNEAQ (reference sequence). This CDR3 region has 16 residues. In DNA, the CDR3 is TGTGCCAGCAGCTTGAATACAGGGGCCGCGAATGAAAAACTGTTTTTT. Protein sequence: CASSLNTGAANEKLFF.

The chain employs TRBV4-3 and TRBJ2-1; 8 bases fit TRBD2. Trimming at V came to 0 bases and at J to 3 bases, leaving 7 bases not matched to a gene. Germline assignment: CDR1 LGHNA and CDR2 YSLEER. The CDR3 runs 17 residues. The CDR3 loop reads CASSQDPGGLNYNEQFF. Here the CDR3 DNA reads TGCGCCAGCAGCCAAGATCCGGGAGGGCTGAACTACAATGAGCAGTTCTTC.

The rearrangement links TRBV7-3 to TRBJ2-3; the match to TRBD2 covers 7 bases. The ends lost 3 bases at V and 3 bases at J; junction bases unmatched: 9. The germline V gene encodes CDR1 SGHTA and CDR2 FQGTGA. This CDR3 has 16 amino acids. The CDR3 sequence is CASSFMAGEITDTQYF. CDR3 nucleotides: TGTGCCAGCAGCTTTATGGCGGGAGAAATAACAGATACGCAGTATTTT.

The chain joins TRBV4-2 to TRBJ2-5; D possibly corresponds to TRBD2 (6 bases). The CDR3 sequence is 13 residues long. The germline V gene has CDR1 LGHNA and CDR2 YNFKEQ. Trimming left V 2 bases short and J 10 bases short, with 14 bases between. The CDR3 bases are TGTGCCAGCAGCCAATCTAGCGTGGGGGACCAGTACTTC. Translated, it gives CASSQSSVGDQYF.

This chain uses TRBV13 with TRBJ2-7; TRBD1 aligns across 9 bases. Germline CDR1 reads PRHDT; CDR2 reads FYEKMQ (reference sequence). The ends lost 6 bases at V and 12 bases at J; junction bases unmatched: 9. The CDR3 totals 12 residues. The CDR3, as DNA: TGTGCCAGCAGTACGGGGGGACAGGGCACGTACTTC. Translating it yields CASSTGGQGTYF.

V and J are TRBV5-5 and TRBJ2-7; D may be TRBD2 (5 bases). The V end was cut by 0 bases, the J end by 4 bases, with 14 bases between. The CDR3 contains 15 residues. Germline values: CDR1 SGHKS, CDR2 YYEKEE (reference sequence). CDR3 in DNA: TGTGCCAGCAGCTTGGCCCGGGGTTCGGGGTACGAGCAGTACTTC. It yields the protein CASSLARGSGYEQYF.

V usage is TRBV6-2 or TRBV6-3 and J usage is TRBJ2-7; TRBD2 agrees at 10 bases. CDR3 size: 14 residues. V was clipped by 4 bases and J by 2 bases; unmatched bases: 2. The germline gives CDR1 MNHEY, CDR2 SVGEGT. The CDR3: CASSFSGRPYEQYF. The CDR3 coding sequence is TGTGCCAGCAGTTTTAGCGGGAGGCCCTACGAGCAGTACTTC.

V is TRBV27 and J is TRBJ2-2; maybe TRBD2 (6 bases). Trimming shortened V by 4 bases and J by 7 bases, and 16 bases separated the two germline ends. This CDR3 is 15 amino acids long. From germline, CDR1 is MNHEY and CDR2 SMNVEV (reference sequence). CDR3 protein: CASSYGTALGGELFF. The CDR3 DNA follows: TGTGCCAGCAGTTACGGGACTGCCCTTGGCGGGGAGCTGTTTTTT.

The chain couples TRBV5-1 to TRBJ2-5; 11 bases line up with TRBD1. The V gene's germline CDR1 is SGHRS and CDR2 YFSETQ. The CDR3 has 17 amino acids. With 2 bases clipped from V and 0 bases from J, the junction kept 6 bases outside the gene matches. CDR3 amino acids: CASSFPRDRGYQETQYF. The CDR3 coding sequence is TGCGCCAGCAGCTTCCCTCGGGACAGGGGGTACCAAGAGACCCAGTACTTC.

The V gene is TRBV5-4, the J gene TRBJ2-3; the match to TRBD1 covers 10 bases. There are 16 residues in the CDR3. V dropped 0 bases and J dropped 1; count of bases not matched to a gene: 2. Germline loops: CDR1 SGHNT, CDR2 YYREEE (reference sequence). Here the CDR3 DNA reads TGTGCCAGCAGCTTGGCCGGGACAGGGGGCACAGATACGCAGTATTTT. It encodes CASSLAGTGGTDTQYF.

This clonotype showed up just once. The chain has TRBV20-1 and TRBJ1-1, with 7 bases fitting TRBD1. V gave up 5 bases and J gave up 1 base; unmatched junction bases: 7. CDR1 is DFQATT and CDR2 is SNEGSKA in the germline V gene (reference sequence). This CDR3 comprises 14 residues. DNA of the CDR3: TGCAGTGCTCGGGACAGAAGATCGAACACTGAAGCTTTCTTT. Translation gives CSARDRRSNTEAFF.

The gene calls are TRBV7-9 and TRBJ2-7; no clear D. The CDR3 spans 12 residues. The germline V and J ends were trimmed by 4 bases and 6 bases, with 10 bases remaining between them. Germline assignment: CDR1 SEHNR and CDR2 FQNEAQ (reference sequence). The CDR3 sequence is CASSSLSGEQYF. CDR3 DNA: TGTGCCAGCAGCTCTCTATCGGGCGAGCAGTACTTC.

The chain couples TRBV6-2 or TRBV6-3 to TRBJ2-1, with no clear D. This CDR3 region has 16 residues. Between the trimmed V and J ends, which lost 5 bases and 1 base, there was a span of 15 bases. Germline-derived CDR1 and CDR2 are MNHEY and SVGEGT. Here the CDR3 reads CASSTPRVASYNEQFF. In nucleotides, the CDR3 is TGTGCCAGCAGTACCCCCCGCGTGGCGTCCTACAATGAGCAGTTCTTC.

The chain employs TRBV24-1 and TRBJ2-7; the D gene is possibly TRBD2 (6 bases). This CDR3 has 15 amino acids. Between the trimmed V and J ends, which lost 2 bases and 2 bases, there was a span of 12 bases. Germline CDR1 and CDR2: KGHDR and SFDVKD. This chain's CDR3 is CATSDSRTGAYEQYF. The CDR3 DNA reads as TGTGCCACCAGTGATTCCCGGACGGGAGCCTACGAGCAGTACTTC.